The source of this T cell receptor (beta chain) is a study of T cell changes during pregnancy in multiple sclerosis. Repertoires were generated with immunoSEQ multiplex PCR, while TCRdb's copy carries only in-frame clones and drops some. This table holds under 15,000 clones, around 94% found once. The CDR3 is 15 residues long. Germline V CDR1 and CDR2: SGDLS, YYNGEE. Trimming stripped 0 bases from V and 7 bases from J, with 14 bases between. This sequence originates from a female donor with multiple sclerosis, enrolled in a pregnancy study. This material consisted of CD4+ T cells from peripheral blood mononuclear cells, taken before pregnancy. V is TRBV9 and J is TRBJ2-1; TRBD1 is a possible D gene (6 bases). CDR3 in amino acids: CASSVAGASWNEQFF. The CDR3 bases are TGTGCCAGCAGCGTAGCAGGGGCGTCGTGGAATGAGCAGTTCTTC.